The clone carrying this TCR beta chain appeared a single time. Its antigen is still unknown. The repertoire was sequenced with immunoSEQ multiplex PCR; TCRdb's copy has only in-frame clones and lacks some. This sample has tens of thousands of clones; around 94% occur once, and the top ten carry about 3%. This sample was taken from a study of T cells after posttransplantation cyclophosphamide. Findings and limits, study-wide: Donor CD8+ memory clones often dominated recipient blood repertoires at later times. Tissue-infiltrating T cells from skin or gut overlapped little with blood T cells.

Germline lookup yields CDR1 SQVTM and CDR2 ANQGSEA. The V segment lost 6 bases and the J segment 6 bases; nucleotides outside the gene matches: 7. The CDR3 is made up of 14 amino acids. The clonotype was recovered from a woman aged 25-40 years in good health and a related stem cell transplant donor. Input material: PBMCs. The gene calls are TRBV29-1 and TRBJ2-2, with 10 bases fitting TRBD1. The CDR3 sequence is CSVPGTGDAGELFF. The DNA for the CDR3 is TGCAGCGTCCCCGGGACAGGGGACGCCGGGGAGCTGTTTTTT.